The sequence of this T cell receptor (beta chain) was determined in a study of Ad26.COV2.S vaccination and SARS-CoV-2 variants. The germline V gene has CDR1 SQVTM and CDR2 ANQGSEA. The CDR3 contains 13 residues. The V end was cut by 6 bases, the J end by 3 bases, with 13 bases between. Treatment here: over 15 received Ad26.COV2.S at low or high dose, single or two shots; a few received placebo; per-sample allocation not given. Collection of the samples took place on day 63 after the first injection of vaccine or placebo. About this clone itself: The target antigen is unknown.

Whole-study results and caveats: Placebo recipients and vaccine recipients were similar in non-spike TCR breadth.

The method was immunoSEQ multiplex PCR; TCRdb's version includes in-frame clones alone and lacks a portion of them. Among about 460,000 clones listed, roughly nine tenths were seen once. The sample consisted of peripheral blood, taken in a trial of Ad26.COV2.S vaccine versus placebo. The rearrangement uses TRBV29-1 and TRBJ2-3; D perhaps matches TRBD1 (6 bases). The TCR comes from a person aged 18-65 years who received the Ad26.COV2.S COVID-19 vaccine or a placebo. CDR3 in amino acids: CSVGQLLTDTQYF. CDR3 in DNA: TGCAGCGTAGGACAGCTGCTAACAGATACGCAGTATTTT.